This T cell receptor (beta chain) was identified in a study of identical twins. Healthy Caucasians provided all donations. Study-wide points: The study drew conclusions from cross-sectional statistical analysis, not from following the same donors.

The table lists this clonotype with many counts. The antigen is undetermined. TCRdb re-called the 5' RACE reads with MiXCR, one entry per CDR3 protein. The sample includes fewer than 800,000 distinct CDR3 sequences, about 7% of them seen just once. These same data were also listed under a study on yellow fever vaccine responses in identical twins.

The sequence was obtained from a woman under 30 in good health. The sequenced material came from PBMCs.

The CDR3 spells CASSFALAGGQNEQFF. The CDR3 DNA is TGTGCCAGCAGCTTCGCCCTCGCGGGGGGGCAAAATGAGCAGTTCTTC. V usage is TRBV12-3 or TRBV12-4 and J usage is TRBJ2-1; 9 bases fit TRBD2. The CDR3 runs to 16 residues. Trimming removed 6 bases from V and 7 bases from J; junction bases left unmatched: 13.